Following are 5 T cell receptor beta chains from one sample sequenced in a study of immune evolution from preneoplasia to lung adenocarcinoma. The table came from immunoSEQ multiplex PCR; TCRdb's copy has only in-frame clones and leaves some out. The repertoire holds around 10,000 clones, about 74% seen once, with about 30% in the top ten. The sequenced material came from FFPE normal lung tissue adjacent to the tumor. The receptors shown here come from a person between 55 and 70 years old with lung adenocarcinoma. Some clones in this sample may be carry-over from other donors' samples.

V is TRBV19 and J is TRBJ1-2; unclear D gene. The CDR3 sequence is 13 residues long. In germline, CDR1 is LNHDA, CDR2 SQIVND (reference sequence). V lost 1 base and J 6 bases, leaving 9 bases between the germline ends. Here the CDR3 DNA reads TGTGCCAGTAGTATAGGAACACGGAATGGCTACACCTTC. Translating it yields CASSIGTRNGYTF.

V gene TRBV7-8 combines with J gene TRBJ1-5; 7 nucleotides match TRBD1. The CDR3 spans 13 residues. With V trimmed by 6 bases and J by 7 bases, 6 bases remained unmatched. Per the germline V gene, CDR1 is SGHVS and CDR2 is FQNEAQ. This CDR3 reads CASSRRQGQPQHF. The CDR3 DNA is TGTGCCAGCAGTCGAAGACAGGGCCAGCCCCAGCATTTT.

V gene TRBV11-3 combines with J gene TRBJ2-2; 7 bases are a match to TRBD1. This CDR3 has 12 amino acids. Germline trimming cut 5 bases from V and 6 bases from J; bases unmatched to any gene: 0. The germline CDR1 and CDR2 sequences are SGHNT and YENEEA. The CDR3 bases are TGTGCCAGCAGCCAGGGGGCCGGGGAGCTGTTTTTT. This translates into CASSQGAGELFF.

This clone has just one count. The CDR3 sequence is CASGPDYNEQFF. The CDR3 DNA follows: TGTGCTAGTGGTCCTGACTACAATGAGCAGTTCTTC. The rearrangement joins TRBV12-5 to TRBJ2-1, with no clear D. The CDR3 length is 12 residues. Germline V CDR1 and CDR2: LGHNT, FRNRAP. The V end was cut by 5 bases, the J end by 3 bases, with 5 bases between.

This chain uses TRBV19 with TRBJ1-1; TRBD1 agrees at 7 bases. Germline CDR1 and CDR2: LNHDA and SQIVND (reference sequence). The ends lost 6 bases at V and 1 base at J; junction bases unmatched: 5. This CDR3 contains 14 residues. The CDR3 DNA sequence: TGTGCCAGTAGCCGAGACAGGGCGAACACTGAAGCTTTCTTT. It is translated as CASSRDRANTEAFF.